The 29 T cell receptor beta chains listed next were all sequenced from one sample in a study of Ad26.COV2.S vaccination and SARS-CoV-2 variants. This sample's treatment: around 19 received Ad26.COV2.S at low or high dose, single or two shots; roughly 5 received placebo; per-sample allocation not given. After the first vaccine or placebo injection, samples were drawn on day 63. This table comes from immunoSEQ multiplex PCR, and its TCRdb copy is limited to in-frame clones, with some not included. The sample consists of hundreds of thousands of clones, 89% of them appearing once. The sample in question was peripheral blood, obtained in a trial of Ad26.COV2.S vaccine versus placebo. The receptors here all came from a person aged 18-60 years who received the Ad26.COV2.S COVID-19 vaccine or a placebo.

V usage is TRBV7-9 and J usage is TRBJ2-1, with D possibly being TRBD1 (5 bases). The CDR3 has 19 residues. Trimming took off 6 bases at V and 7 bases at J, with 31 bases between the two ends. Germline V gene data show CDR1 as SEHNR and CDR2 as FQNEAQ (reference sequence). CDR3 nucleotides: TGTGCCAGCAGGTTTACCGGAAGCCCCACAGGTGACCTCTGGAATGAGCAGTTCTTC. Translated, it gives CASRFTGSPTGDLWNEQFF. Filled out from reference TRBV7-9 and TRBJ2-1, the complete variable domain reads DTGVSQNPRHKITKRGQNVTFRCDPISEHNRLYWYRQTLGQGPEFLTYFQNEAQLEKSRLLSDRFSAERPKGSFSTLEIQRTEQGDSAMYLCASRFTGSPTGDLWNEQFFGPGTRLTVL.

The V and J genes are TRBV4-2 and TRBJ2-5, with D maybe TRBD2 (6 bases). V shed 0 bases and J shed 2 bases, with 19 bases lying between them. Per germline, CDR1 LGHNA and CDR2 YNFKEQ. The CDR3 runs 18 residues. In DNA, the CDR3 is TGTGCCAGCAGCCAAGAAGGAGGCGGGGAGACCTTACAAGAGACCCAGTACTTC. Translation gives CASSQEGGGETLQETQYF.

The chain is built from TRBV7-9 and TRBJ2-7; D assignment may be TRBD1 or TRBD2 (6 bases each). This CDR3 contains 15 residues. CDR1 is SEHNR and CDR2 is FQNEAQ in the germline V gene (reference sequence). V lost 4 bases and J 5 bases, leaving 18 bases between the germline ends. CDR3 region: CASSSAGWGANEQYF. The CDR3 DNA reads as TGTGCCAGCAGCTCCGCGGGGTGGGGGGCCAACGAGCAGTACTTC.

The rearrangement uses TRBV14 and TRBJ2-7; D is perhaps TRBD1 (5 bases). V was clipped by 1 base and J by 5 bases, with 12 bases between them. Germline V lookup: CDR1 SGHDN, CDR2 FVKESK. The CDR3 is 14 residues long. CDR3 in amino acids: CASSQGGRWNEQYF. The CDR3 bases are TGTGCCAGCAGCCAAGGGGGCAGGTGGAACGAGCAGTACTTC. The full variable domain, with the rest looked up from reference TRBV14 and TRBJ2-7, is EAGVTQFPSHSVIEKGQTVTLRCDPISGHDNLYWYRRVMGKEIKFLLHFVKESKQDESGMPNNRFLAERTGGTYSTLKVQPAELEDSGVYFCASSQGGRWNEQYFGPGTRLTVT.

This clone occurred a few times. This chain links TRBV4-2 with TRBJ2-7; TRBD1 aligns across 7 bases. CDR3 length: 15 amino acids. Trimming cost V 4 bases and J 1 base; bases outside gene matches: 7. The germline V gene encodes CDR1 LGHNA and CDR2 YNFKEQ. CDR3 sequence (DNA): TGTGCCAGCAGCCGGGCGACAGGGCAGTCCTACGAGCAGTACTTC. This codes for CASSRATGQSYEQYF.

This clone showed up just once. The J gene is TRBJ2-5, the V gene TRBV5-1; 7 nucleotides agree with TRBD1. Germline V CDR1 and CDR2: SGHRS, YFSETQ. The CDR3 spans 14 residues. The J segment lost 9 bases and the V segment lost 0 bases, leaving 8 bases of the junction unmatched. CDR3 sequence: CASSLAGQEGAQYF. The CDR3 bases are TGCGCCAGCAGCTTGGCTGGACAGGAAGGGGCCCAGTACTTC.

The CDR3 sequence is CASSFLSSTEAFF. Here the CDR3 DNA reads TGTGCCAGCAGCTTCCTGTCAAGCACTGAAGCTTTCTTT. The J gene is TRBJ1-1, the V gene TRBV7-9; D ambiguous. This CDR3 has 13 amino acids. Between the trimmed V and J ends, which lost 3 bases and 4 bases, there was a span of 9 bases. Germline V lookup: CDR1 SEHNR, CDR2 FQNEAQ (reference sequence).

The chain joins TRBV5-1 to TRBJ1-5; D remains unclear. CDR3 length: 16 amino acids. V lost 5 bases to trimming and J lost 2 bases, with 17 bases between them. Germline lookup yields CDR1 SGHRS and CDR2 YFSETQ. The CDR3 spells CASSERPSDGNQPQHF. The CDR3 DNA sequence: TGCGCCAGCAGTGAAAGGCCGTCGGACGGCAATCAGCCCCAGCATTTT. Full variable domain (missing parts from reference TRBV5-1 and TRBJ1-5): KAGVTQTPRYLIKTRGQQVTLSCSPISGHRSVSWYQQTPGQGLQFLFEYFSETQRNKGNFPGRFSGRQFSNSRSEMNVSTLELGDSALYLCASSERPSDGNQPQHFGDGTRLSIL.

The chain couples TRBV19 to TRBJ2-7; D perhaps matches TRBD2 (6 bases). The CDR3 consists of 13 residues. CDR1 LNHDA and CDR2 SQIVND come from the germline V gene (reference sequence). Trimming removed 0 bases from V and 5 bases from J, with 8 bases in between. The CDR3 nucleotides read TGTGCCAGTAGTATAGAGGGGAGGCACGAGCAGTACTTC. This codes for CASSIEGRHEQYF.

The chain has TRBV15 and TRBJ1-2; TRBD1 matches at 10 bases. There are 14 residues in the CDR3. Germline CDR1 and CDR2: LNHNV and YYDKDF (reference sequence). J was trimmed by 4 bases and V by 3 bases; bases with no gene match: 2. Here the CDR3 DNA reads TGTGCCACCAGCAGGGACAGGGGGTCCTATGGCTACACCTTC. Amino acids: CATSRDRGSYGYTF.

The V gene is TRBV12-3 or TRBV12-4, the J gene TRBJ2-3; no clear D. This CDR3 has 12 residues. With 6 bases removed from V and 10 bases from J, the gap between germline ends came to 14 bases. CDR3 bases: TGTGCCAGCAGCCCTGGGGAACCGGCGCAGTATTTT. It yields the protein CASSPGEPAQYF.

The V call is TRBV7-9, the J call TRBJ2-7; 10 bases line up with TRBD1. The ends lost 5 bases at V and 1 base at J; junction bases unmatched: 5. CDR1 SEHNR and CDR2 FQNEAQ come from the germline V gene (reference sequence). CDR3 length equals 15 residues. In DNA form, the CDR3 reads TGTGCCAGCAGCCCGACAGGGGGCAGATCCTACGAGCAGTACTTC. Protein: CASSPTGGRSYEQYF. Variable domain in full (rest from reference TRBV7-9 and TRBJ2-7): DTGVSQNPRHKITKRGQNVTFRCDPISEHNRLYWYRQTLGQGPEFLTYFQNEAQLEKSRLLSDRFSAERPKGSFSTLEIQRTEQGDSAMYLCASSPTGGRSYEQYFGPGTRLTVT.

The genes are TRBV7-2 and TRBJ1-6; no firm D call. Trimming took off 5 bases at V and 2 bases at J, with 16 bases between the two ends. CDR3 size: 17 residues. CDR1 is SGHTA, CDR2 FQGNSA, per germline. CDR3 in DNA: TGTGCCAGCAGCATAAGGAGGATCGGGCCCTATAATTCACCCCTCCACTTT. Its translation: CASSIRRIGPYNSPLHF.

The chain employs TRBV7-2 and TRBJ1-6; D uncertain. The CDR3 runs 14 residues. Trimming removed 2 bases at V and 8 bases at J, with 10 bases between. The germline V gene has CDR1 SGHTA and CDR2 FQGNSA. The CDR3 protein is CASSLSGWDSPLHF. The CDR3 nucleotides are TGTGCCAGCAGCTTATCCGGATGGGATTCACCCCTCCACTTT.

This sequence joins TRBV14 and TRBJ2-3; D is perhaps TRBD2 (5 bases). The V gene's germline CDR1 is SGHDN and CDR2 FVKESK. V lost 4 bases and J 2 bases, leaving 16 bases between the germline ends. The CDR3 is 16 residues long. CDR3 in amino acids: CASSRYGVSFTDTQYF. CDR3 nucleotide sequence: TGTGCCAGCAGCCGGTACGGGGTTAGCTTCACAGATACGCAGTATTTT. Full variable domain (rest looked up from reference TRBV14 and TRBJ2-3): EAGVTQFPSHSVIEKGQTVTLRCDPISGHDNLYWYRRVMGKEIKFLLHFVKESKQDESGMPNNRFLAERTGGTYSTLKVQPAELEDSGVYFCASSRYGVSFTDTQYFGPGTRLTVL.

The count of this clone is one. J is TRBJ2-3 and V is TRBV19; 10 bases agree with TRBD2. Per germline, CDR1 LNHDA and CDR2 SQIVND (reference sequence). This CDR3 region has 16 residues. V lost 4 bases and J lost 1; bases outside the gene matches: 5. CDR3 loop: CASSKRLAGGTDTQYF. CDR3 bases: TGTGCCAGTAGTAAGCGCCTAGCGGGAGGCACAGATACGCAGTATTTT.

Worth noting for this clone: Germline is not matched at one junction end, which may reflect a read error. The chain links TRBV10-3 to TRBJ2-7; possibly TRBD2 for D (6 bases). Germline assignment: CDR1 ENHRY and CDR2 SYGVKD. The CDR3 covers 13 residues. CDR3 region: CAISGRLDYAQYF. The CDR3 bases are TGTGCCATCAGCGGACGACTAGATTACGCGCAGTACTTC.

The chain couples TRBV10-2 to TRBJ2-7; 8 bases are shared with TRBD2. Germline CDR1 is WSHSY and CDR2 is SAAADI. With V trimmed by 6 bases and J by 3 bases, 4 bases remained unmatched. The CDR3 runs 13 residues. In nucleotides, the CDR3 is TGCGCCAGCAGCCGGGAGGGGTTCTACGAGCAGTACTTC. Amino acid sequence: CASSREGFYEQYF.

The CDR3 loop is CASSSWTGDDTEAFF. CDR3 nucleotide sequence: TGTGCCAGCAGCTCTTGGACAGGGGATGACACTGAAGCTTTCTTT. The V and J genes are TRBV7-2 and TRBJ1-1, with 9 bases aligning to TRBD1. Germline V gene lookup returns CDR1 SGHTA and CDR2 FQGNSA. The CDR3 consists of 15 residues. J lost 3 bases, V lost 4 bases, and 6 bases had no gene match.

The chain employs TRBV9 and TRBJ2-3; D call uncertain. V was shortened by 3 bases and J by 4 bases, with 3 bases between the two germline ends. CDR3 length equals 11 residues. Germline V gene lookup returns CDR1 SGDLS and CDR2 YYNGEE. Here the CDR3 reads CASSASDTQYF. The CDR3 DNA reads as TGTGCCAGCAGCGCTTCAGATACGCAGTATTTT.

The chain uses TRBV29-1 and TRBJ2-5; the D gene could be TRBD1 or TRBD2 (5 bases each). Germline CDR1 SQVTM, CDR2 ANQGSEA. The V gene lost 4 bases and the J gene lost 4 bases, with 13 bases spanning the gap. There are 13 residues in the CDR3. The CDR3 here is CSVGIGGSETQYF. The DNA for the CDR3 is TGCAGCGTTGGAATTGGGGGTTCAGAGACCCAGTACTTC.

CDR3 DNA: TGCAGCGTTGTGGTAGGGGGTGGCAATCAGCCCCAGCATTTT. Translation: CSVVVGGGNQPQHF. The chain couples TRBV29-1 to TRBJ1-5; D is possibly TRBD1 (6 bases). Germline CDR1 reads SQVTM; CDR2 reads ANQGSEA. CDR3 length: 14 amino acids. Trimming took 4 bases from V and 2 from J, leaving 12 bases between them.

The chain combines TRBV7-9 with TRBJ1-2; no clear D gene. Germline V lookup: CDR1 SEHNR, CDR2 FQNEAQ (reference sequence). V was clipped by 1 base and J by 8 bases, with 8 bases between them. The CDR3 has 12 residues. The CDR3 nucleotides are TGTGCCAGCAGCTTAGTGGCGGGCGGCTACACCTTC. Translation: CASSLVAGGYTF.

This clone was detected only once. The chain carries TRBV7-8 and TRBJ2-7; a possible D gene is TRBD1 (5 bases). This CDR3 has 14 residues. V lost 3 bases to trimming and J lost 5 bases, with 14 bases between them. The germline V gene has CDR1 SGHVS and CDR2 FQNEAQ. CDR3 region: CASSLTDFTNEQYF. For the CDR3, the DNA is TGTGCCAGCAGCTTGACAGATTTTACAAACGAGCAGTACTTC. Supplemented by reference TRBV7-8 and TRBJ2-7, the full variable domain reads GAGVSQSPRYKVAKRGQDVALRCDPISGHVSLFWYQQALGQGPEFLTYFQNEAQLDKSGLPSDRFFAERPEGSVSTLKIQRTQQEDSAVYLCASSLTDFTNEQYFGPGTRLTVT.

As to this clone: The same CDR3 is also encoded by other DNA sequences in this sample. The rearrangement uses TRBV18 and TRBJ2-5; no clear D gene. This CDR3 contains 13 residues. V lost 6 bases and J lost 2, with 10 bases in between. Germline V CDR1 and CDR2: KGHSH, LQKENI. The CDR3 region has the DNA TGTGCCAGCTCCCGAGACCAGCAAGAGACCCAGTACTTC. Its translation: CASSRDQQETQYF.

The rearrangement joins TRBV5-1 to TRBJ2-5, with 9 bases fitting TRBD2. The germline gives CDR1 SGHRS, CDR2 YFSETQ. Trimming cost V 1 base and J 1 base; bases outside gene matches: 5. The CDR3 loop spans 16 amino acids. The CDR3 is CASSLYGGRAQETQYF. The CDR3 DNA is TGCGCCAGCAGCTTGTATGGCGGGAGGGCCCAAGAGACCCAGTACTTC.

In its sample, this clone was seen once. The chain couples TRBV21-1 to TRBJ2-4; TRBD2 is the table's D call and was not checked against the DNA. TRBV21-1 is a pseudogene segment. The CDR3 length is 18 residues. CDR3 sequence: CASSKAPTRALAKNIQYF. CDR3 bases: TGTGCCAGCAGCAAAGCTCCTACGAGGGCGTTAGCCAAAAACATTCAGTACTTC.

This rearrangement joins TRBV30 to TRBJ1-4; the D is unclear. Germline loops: CDR1 GTSNPN, CDR2 SVGIG (reference sequence). Trimming shortened V by 1 base and J by 8 bases, and 11 bases separated the two germline ends. The CDR3 sequence is 13 residues long. In nucleotides, the CDR3 is TGTGCCTGGAGTGCGCCTGATGTAGAAAAACTGTTTTTT. This encodes CAWSAPDVEKLFF.

V and J are TRBV3-1 (or the pseudogene TRBV3-2) and TRBJ2-7; D unresolved. Germline V gives CDR1 LGHDT, CDR2 YNNKEL (reference sequence). V gave up 2 bases and J gave up 2 bases, with 7 bases separating them. The CDR3 totals 13 residues. In DNA form, the CDR3 reads TGTGCCAGCAGCCAACCGGAGCCCTACGAGCAGTACTTC. Its protein product is CASSQPEPYEQYF.